Reported below is one TCR beta chain. Some clones are missing from TCRdb's copy, which holds only in-frame ones; the method was immunoSEQ multiplex PCR. Altogether 390,000 or so clones are present, around 90% being singletons, with the ten largest covering 6% to 7%. This entry is derived from a study of control samples from healthy donors and cancer patients. J gave up 10 bases and V 3 bases, and 10 bases lay outside the gene matches. The CDR3 consists of 15 residues. In germline, CDR1 is SGHDN, CDR2 FVKESK. The chain links TRBV14 to TRBJ1-4; 8 positions agree with TRBD1. Sequenced input: PBMCs. This sequence originates from a middle-aged man with head and neck cancer. CDR3 bases: TGTGCCAGCAGCCAGGACAGGGTCCCCCGTGGAAAACTGTTTTTT. Its translation: CASSQDRVPRGKLFF.